These 5 T cell receptor beta chains share one sample of origin, sequenced in a study of blood T cell repertoires in COVID-19 (dated by TCRdb to the early 2020s). To prepare the library, the immunoSEQ multiplex PCR assay was applied. TCRdb mirrors the immuneACCESS table, restricted to in-frame sequences. Some clones are absent from its copies; in checked studies, under half trace to an unresolved V gene, and the reason for the others is unknown. The sample table contains over 250,000 clones; only one count was recorded for 70% to 90% of them. Of the sample, over 5% falls within the top ten clones. The sequencing input was peripheral blood. These receptors originate from a woman aged 50 to 60 with COVID-19, enrolled during active disease.

About this clone: The same CDR3 arises from other DNA sequences in this sample as well. The rearrangement joins TRBV29-1 to TRBJ1-2, with D maybe TRBD1 (6 bases). Germline V CDR1 and CDR2: SQVTM, ANQGSEA. CDR3 length equals 20 residues. V lost 2 bases to trimming and J lost 0 bases, with 28 bases between them. The DNA for the CDR3 is TGCAGCGTTGAATGGGGGGGGCGGGAAGAATCCGGGAGATCTAACTATGGCTACACCTTC. Amino acids: CSVEWGGREESGRSNYGYTF.

The chain recombines TRBV4-3 with TRBJ1-1; D not resolved. Germline V gives CDR1 LGHNA, CDR2 YSLEER. This CDR3 has 12 residues. Trimming took off 1 base at V and 4 bases at J, with 4 bases between the two ends. The CDR3 region has the DNA TGCGCCAGCAGCCAAGTCGGCACTGAAGCTTTCTTT. Translated, it gives CASSQVGTEAFF.

The J gene is TRBJ1-1, the V gene TRBV20-1, with TRBD1 matching 12 bases. V shed 3 bases and J 4 bases; nucleotides not matched to a gene: 3. Germline V gene lookup returns CDR1 DFQATT and CDR2 SNEGSKA (reference sequence). The CDR3 is made up of 14 amino acids. CDR3 nucleotides: TGCAGTGCTAGTTCGGGACAGGGGGCCACTGAAGCTTTCTTT. This sequence encodes CSASSGQGATEAFF.

V gene TRBV11-2 combines with J gene TRBJ2-1, with TRBD2 matching 9 bases. There are 17 residues in the CDR3. V lost 2 bases, J lost 3 bases, and 8 bases stayed unmatched. CDR1 and CDR2 (germline): SGHAT, FQNNGV. The chain's CDR3 is CASSLFFAGGGYNEQFF. CDR3 in DNA: TGTGCCAGCAGCTTATTTTTTGCGGGAGGGGGCTACAATGAGCAGTTCTTC.

The CDR3 reads CAWTEGQGLADTQYF. In DNA, the CDR3 is TGTGCCTGGACCGAGGGACAGGGGTTGGCAGATACGCAGTATTTT. This chain uses TRBV30 with TRBJ2-3; 10 nucleotides match TRBD1. V lost 4 bases, J lost 4 bases, and 8 bases stayed unmatched. CDR1 and CDR2 from the germline V gene are GTSNPN and SVGIG (reference sequence). The CDR3 contains 15 residues.